One and the same sample provided the 25 T cell receptor beta chains below, sequenced in a study of human T cells and chemical hapten exposure. TCRdb re-called the RACE reads with MiXCR, one entry per CDR3 protein. The table lists about 40,000 distinct CDR3 sequences, approximately 3.4% of them singletons, with 6.5% to 8% in the top ten. Regarding time point: patch test 2, 6 weeks after DPC sensitization. Treatment reported: therapeutic diphenylcyclopropenone sensitization with weekly scalp DPC. Sequencing was performed on whole blood, taken in connection with sensitization to the hapten diphenylcyclopropenone (DPC). The receptors were gathered from a middle-aged man with alopecia areata. Some clones in this sample may be carry-over from other donors' samples.

This clonotype was recorded at least ten times. V gene TRBV14 combines with J gene TRBJ2-1; 8 nucleotides align to TRBD1. With 0 bases clipped from V and 15 bases from J, the junction kept 10 bases outside the gene matches. There are 14 residues in the CDR3. Germline V gene data show CDR1 as SGHDN and CDR2 as FVKESK. CDR3 amino acids: CASSQDKADRGVFF. The CDR3 coding sequence is TGTGCCAGCAGCCAAGATAAGGCCGACAGGGGAGTGTTCTTC.

In DNA, the CDR3 is TGTGCCACCAGCATCAAGACCAACAGCCTTAGCACAGATACGCAGTATTTT. It is translated as CATSIKTNSLSTDTQYF. J is TRBJ2-3 and V is TRBV15; D unresolved. The germline V and J ends were trimmed by 4 bases and 0 bases, with 17 bases remaining between them. This CDR3 has 17 residues. CDR1 is LNHNV and CDR2 is YYDKDF in the germline V gene (reference sequence). Filled out from reference TRBV15 and TRBJ2-3, the complete variable domain reads DAMVIQNPRYQVTQFGKPVTLSCSQTLNHNVMYWYQQKSSQAPKLLFHYYDKDFNNEADTPDNFQSRRPNTSFCFLDIRSPGLGDTAMYLCATSIKTNSLSTDTQYFGPGTRLTVL.

The CDR3 nucleotides read TGTGCCAGCAGCTTTCCCCGGACAGGGGGCATAGATACGCAGTATTTT. Translated: CASSFPRTGGIDTQYF. The chain joins TRBV7-6 to TRBJ2-3; 11 bases align to TRBD1. With 3 bases clipped from V and 5 bases from J, the junction kept 7 bases outside the gene matches. Germline values: CDR1 SGHVS, CDR2 FNYEAQ. CDR3 length: 16 amino acids.

Many counts were recorded for this clonotype. This chain uses TRBV3-1 with TRBJ2-2; D is uncertain. Trimming cost V 4 bases and J 1 base, with 4 bases left between them. The CDR3 contains 13 residues. Germline values: CDR1 LGHDT, CDR2 YNNKEL (reference sequence). CDR3 amino acids: CASSPQNTGELFF. CDR3 DNA: TGTGCCAGCAGCCCCCAGAACACCGGGGAGCTGTTTTTT.

This clonotype was counted a few times. The CDR3 loop reads CSVAPRGFEQFF. As DNA, the CDR3 is TGCAGCGTTGCCCCTAGGGGATTTGAGCAGTTCTTC. The V call is TRBV29-1, the J call TRBJ2-1; D may be TRBD1 (5 bases). Trimming cost V 4 bases and J 9 bases, with 13 bases left between them. The CDR3 is 12 amino acids. Per germline, CDR1 SQVTM and CDR2 ANQGSEA.

This clonotype was found many times. The chain joins TRBV28 to TRBJ1-5, with TRBD1 matching over 8 bases. The V and J ends lost 3 bases and 6 bases, in that order; junction bases with no gene match: 4. The CDR3 runs 14 residues. Germline V lookup: CDR1 MDHEN, CDR2 SYDVKM. CDR3 DNA: TGTGCCAGCAGTTTCGGACAGGGACGTCAGCCCCAGCATTTT. Residues: CASSFGQGRQPQHF. The entire variable domain, with the rest obtained from reference TRBV28 and TRBJ1-5, is as follows: DVKVTQSSRYLVKRTGEKVFLECVQDMDHENMFWYRQDPGLGLRLIYFSYDVKMKEKGDIPEGYSVSREKKERFSLILESASTNQTSMYLCASSFGQGRQPQHFGDGTRLSIL.

In its sample, this clonotype was seen many times. CDR3 sequence reads: CASSQVQGQRFEKLFF. In DNA, the CDR3 is TGTGCCAGCAGCCAAGTCCAGGGACAGAGATTTGAAAAACTGTTTTTT. The J gene is TRBJ1-4, the V gene TRBV14, with 7 bases identical to TRBD1. Trimming removed 1 base from V and 7 bases from J; junction bases left unmatched: 9. Germline CDR1 is SGHDN and CDR2 is FVKESK. CDR3 size: 16 residues.

This clonotype was detected many times. The V gene is TRBV6-5, the J gene TRBJ2-7; possible D gene TRBD1, 8 bases. Germline V gene sequence: CDR1 MNHEY, CDR2 SVGAGI. The CDR3 contains 19 residues. V gave up 2 bases and J gave up 0 bases, with 23 bases separating them. CDR3 bases: TGTGCCAGCAGTTACAGCCTACAGGGGGGGATTAGCGGCTCCTACGAGCAGTACTTC. This translates into CASSYSLQGGISGSYEQYF.

This clonotype has at least ten counts. The V call is TRBV5-1, the J call TRBJ2-2, with TRBD2 matching 15 bases. Germline CDR1 and CDR2: SGHRS and YFSETQ. The CDR3 is 17 residues long. With V trimmed by 4 bases and J by 3 bases, 4 bases remained unmatched. This CDR3 reads CASSPGLAGGYTGELFF. CDR3 DNA: TGCGCCAGCAGCCCGGGACTAGCGGGAGGTTACACCGGGGAGCTGTTTTTT.

In its sample, this clonotype was seen many times. CDR3 protein: CASSSQGASQTYEQYF. In DNA form, the CDR3 reads TGTGCCAGCAGTTCCCAGGGGGCCTCACAAACCTACGAGCAGTACTTC. The chain combines TRBV28 with TRBJ2-7, with 8 bases that match TRBD1. Germline CDR1 reads MDHEN; CDR2 reads SYDVKM. Unmatched junction bases numbered 10, after V lost 4 bases and J lost 2 bases. This CDR3 has 16 residues.

By share, this clonotype ranks as medium-sized. V usage is TRBV7-6 and J usage is TRBJ2-5; TRBD2 matches at 7 bases. After removal of 2 bases from V and 2 bases from J, the junction contained 5 bases not matched to a gene. The length of the CDR3 is 15 residues. Germline V gene lookup returns CDR1 SGHVS and CDR2 FNYEAQ. The CDR3 protein is CASSLSGEEQETQYF. DNA for the CDR3: TGTGCCAGCAGCTTAAGCGGGGAGGAACAAGAGACCCAGTACTTC.

This clonotype showed up many times. The CDR3 here is CASSEEASGTGLYNEQFF. In DNA, the CDR3 is TGTGCCAGCAGTGAAGAGGCCTCCGGGACAGGACTCTACAATGAGCAGTTCTTC. The chain employs TRBV6-1 and TRBJ2-1, with 8 bases identical to TRBD1. With V trimmed by 1 base and J by 3 bases, 11 bases remained unmatched. Germline V gene lookup returns CDR1 MNHNS and CDR2 SASEGT. The CDR3 loop spans 18 amino acids.

This clonotype was seen ten or more times. This rearrangement joins TRBV5-8 to TRBJ1-4; perhaps TRBD1 as D (6 bases). The V gene's germline CDR1 is SGHTS and CDR2 YDEGEE. The CDR3 contains 14 residues. With 0 bases removed from V and 5 bases from J, the gap between germline ends came to 8 bases. Here the CDR3 reads CASSLGTANEKLFF. The CDR3 coding sequence is TGTGCCAGCAGCTTGGGGACAGCAAATGAAAAACTGTTTTTT. The whole variable domain, remainder taken from reference TRBV5-8 and TRBJ1-4, is EAGVTQSPTHLIKTRGQQATLRCSPISGHTSVYWYQQALGLGLQFLLWYDEGEERNRGNFPPRFSGRQFPNYSSELNVNALELEDSALYLCASSLGTANEKLFFGSGTQLSVL.

This clonotype was recorded at least ten times. For the CDR3, the DNA is TGTGCCAGCAGTTACGATGCGGGTGCATACAATGAGCAGTTCTTC. Translating it yields CASSYDAGAYNEQFF. The chain joins TRBV6-5 to TRBJ2-1; TRBD2 might be the D (5 bases). This CDR3 is 15 amino acids long. CDR1 and CDR2 (germline): MNHEY, SVGAGI. Trimming cost V 2 bases and J 4 bases, with 12 bases left between them.

This clonotype occurred many times. The J gene is TRBJ1-4, the V gene TRBV28, with a possible D match to TRBD1 (6 bases). From germline, CDR1 is MDHEN and CDR2 SYDVKM. CDR3 length: 15 residues. The ends were cut back, 5 bases at V and 8 bases at J, with 18 bases in the middle. The CDR3 nucleotides are TGTGCCAGCAGTCCACACCGACAGGTCCGGGAAAAACTGTTTTTT. It encodes CASSPHRQVREKLFF.

This clonotype was recorded at least ten times. This chain joins TRBV6-5 and TRBJ1-1, with D perhaps TRBD1 (6 bases). The CDR3 is made up of 13 amino acids. Germline assignment: CDR1 MNHEY and CDR2 SVGAGI. Trimming left V 2 bases short and J 6 bases short, with 10 bases between. This CDR3 reads CASSYQNRAEAFF. The CDR3 region has the DNA TGTGCCAGCAGTTACCAAAACAGGGCTGAAGCTTTCTTT.

This clonotype was counted ten times or more. The CDR3 loop is CASSPGRDRNTEAFF. The CDR3 DNA reads as TGTGCCAGCTCACCCGGTCGGGACAGAAACACTGAAGCTTTCTTT. The chain combines TRBV18 with TRBJ1-1; 7 positions match TRBD1. Germline V gene lookup returns CDR1 KGHSH and CDR2 LQKENI. The CDR3 runs 15 residues. The V and J ends lost 3 bases and 2 bases, in that order; junction bases with no gene match: 6.

This clonotype was counted at least ten times. CDR3 sequence reads: CAPQGSYEQYF. For the CDR3, the DNA is TGTGCCCCCCAGGGTTCCTACGAGCAGTACTTC. The V call is TRBV6-5, the J call TRBJ2-7; a weak D match, TRBD1 (5 bases). Germline loops: CDR1 MNHEY, CDR2 SVGAGI. Trimming removed 11 bases at V and 1 base at J, with 9 bases between. The CDR3 has 11 residues.

Many counts were recorded for this clonotype. The chain employs TRBV7-2 and TRBJ1-3; TRBD1 matches at 7 bases. V shed 5 bases and J 0 bases; nucleotides not matched to a gene: 4. Germline V gene data show CDR1 as SGHTA and CDR2 as FQGNSA. This CDR3 is built from 15 residues. The CDR3 DNA is TGTGCCAGCAGCCCCAGGGACAGCTCTGGAAACACCATATATTTT. The encoded protein is CASSPRDSSGNTIYF.

This clonotype was seen many times. J is TRBJ2-7 and V is TRBV27, with a possible D match to TRBD1 (5 bases). This CDR3 is built from 14 residues. Deletions cut 5 bases from V and 4 bases from J, with 15 bases between. Germline V gene lookup returns CDR1 MNHEY and CDR2 SMNVEV (reference sequence). CDR3 amino acids: CASSQRGTEYEQYF. The CDR3 region has the DNA TGTGCCAGCAGTCAAAGGGGTACAGAATACGAGCAGTACTTC.

The chain has TRBV6-2 or TRBV6-3 and TRBJ2-6; possibly TRBD1 for D (5 bases). Trimming pared 6 bases from V and 1 base from J, leaving 10 bases between. Germline CDR1 MNHEY, CDR2 SVGEGT. CDR3 size: 15 residues. The CDR3 loop is CASSRQLSGANVLTF. DNA for the CDR3: TGTGCCAGCAGCCGACAGCTTTCTGGGGCCAACGTCCTGACTTTC.

The chain combines TRBV25-1 with TRBJ2-6; D is perhaps TRBD1 (7 bases). V was clipped by 5 bases and J by 4 bases, with 18 bases between them. Germline CDR1 and CDR2: MGHDK and SYGVNS. The CDR3 is made up of 17 amino acids. The CDR3 loop is CASSPGGSPMGANVLTF. In nucleotides, the CDR3 is TGTGCCAGCAGTCCAGGGGGGTCCCCGATGGGGGCCAACGTCCTGACTTTC.

At least ten counts were recorded for this clonotype. The chain carries TRBV7-8 and TRBJ1-2; no definite D call. The germline CDR1 and CDR2 sequences are SGHVS and FQNEAQ. This CDR3 is 14 amino acids long. The V end lost 5 bases, the J end lost 3 bases, and 13 bases lay between the germline ends. The CDR3 loop reads CASSLLRADYGYTF. As DNA, the CDR3 is TGTGCCAGCAGCCTTCTCCGGGCAGACTATGGCTACACCTTC.

This clonotype came up many times. The chain employs TRBV10-3 and TRBJ1-1; D ambiguous. The CDR3 is 11 amino acids. Between the trimmed V and J ends, which lost 10 bases and 5 bases, there was a span of 11 bases. Germline CDR1 ENHRY, CDR2 SYGVKD. The CDR3 nucleotides read TGTGCCACTCGGGAGGGAACTGAAGCTTTCTTT. This gives the protein CATREGTEAFF.

This clonotype was found many times. This rearrangement joins TRBV28 to TRBJ1-2; possibly TRBD1 for D (6 bases). Looked up from germline, CDR1 is MDHEN and CDR2 is SYDVKM. The CDR3 totals 11 residues. Trimming stripped 9 bases from V and 9 bases from J, with 14 bases between. CDR3 DNA: TGTGCCAGTACGACGGGGGCACGCTACACCTTC. Its translation is CASTTGARYTF.